A selection of T cell receptor beta chains follows, all from one sample in a study of blood T cell repertoires in COVID-19. Only in-frame clones appear in the TCRdb table, and some are missing; sequencing was by immunoSEQ multiplex PCR. The sample has 250,000 or so clones; about 89% are singletons. Sequencing was performed on peripheral blood. The origin of the receptors is a man in his forties with active or convalescent COVID-19. The CDR3 runs from the conserved cysteine through the conserved F or W. A D gene is named only where the DNA matches it firmly. Clone sizes are given selectively: once, few, many, or a class where the clone is expanded.

J gene: TRBJ2-1; clone size: -; V gene: TRBV3-1/TRBV3-2; D gene: TRBD1; CDR3 DNA: TGTGCCAGCAGCCAAAAGATCAGGGGGCTTCACAATGAGCAGTTCTTC; CDR3 protein: CASSQKIRGLHNEQFF
J gene: TRBJ1-4; clone size: medium-sized; V gene: TRBV2; D gene: TRBD1; CDR3 DNA: TGTGCCAGCGAAACAGGAAGGACAGGGGGAGAAAAACTGTTTTTT; CDR3 protein: CASETGRTGGEKLFF
J gene: TRBJ1-1; clone size: -; V gene: TRBV18; D gene: TRBD1; CDR3 DNA: TGTGCCAGCTCACCAAAGACAGGGCTTAGCAATGAAGCTTTCTTT; CDR3 protein: CASSPKTGLSNEAFF
J gene: TRBJ2-7; clone size: -; V gene: TRBV11-2; D gene: TRBD1; CDR3 DNA: TGTGCCAGCAGCTCCGGACAGGGGTTAGAGGCCTACGAGCAGTACTTC; CDR3 protein: CASSSGQGLEAYEQYF
J gene: TRBJ2-1; clone size: -; V gene: TRBV6-5; D gene: -; CDR3 DNA: TGTGCCAGCAGGGACACCTCAAGCCATGAGCAGTTCTTC; CDR3 protein: CASRDTSSHEQFF
J gene: TRBJ1-6; clone size: -; V gene: TRBV5-4; D gene: TRBD1; CDR3 DNA: TGTGCCAGCAGCTGGGGACAGGTCGATGATTCACCCCTCCACTTT; CDR3 protein: CASSWGQVDDSPLHF
J gene: TRBJ2-1; clone size: -; V gene: TRBV19; D gene: TRBD2; CDR3 DNA: TGTGCCAGTATGACTAGCGGGATGATTTCCTACAATGAGCAGTTCTTC; CDR3 protein: CASMTSGMISYNEQFF
J gene: TRBJ1-1; clone size: -; V gene: TRBV5-1; D gene: -; CDR3 DNA: TGCGCCAGCAGAACGGGGTTAACTGTGGGCACTGAAGCTTTCTTT; CDR3 protein: CASRTGLTVGTEAFF
J gene: TRBJ1-5; clone size: -; V gene: TRBV9; D gene: -; CDR3 DNA: TGTGCCAGCAGCGGCACAGGGCAGCCCCAGCATTTT; CDR3 protein: CASSGTGQPQHF
J gene: TRBJ1-5; clone size: -; V gene: TRBV7-2; D gene: -; CDR3 DNA: TGTGCCAGCAGCGGGGGCCATTATAGCAATCAGCCCCAGCATTTT; CDR3 protein: CASSGGHYSNQPQHF
J gene: TRBJ2-3; clone size: -; V gene: TRBV7-9; D gene: TRBD2; CDR3 DNA: TGTGCCAGCAGCCACGGACTAGCGGGAGGAGGTCAGTATTTT; CDR3 protein: CASSHGLAGGGQYF
J gene: TRBJ2-3; clone size: -; V gene: TRBV6-6; D gene: TRBD1; CDR3 DNA: TGTGCCAGCAGTCTAAGGGACAGGGGTGCAGATACGCAGTATTTT; CDR3 protein: CASSLRDRGADTQYF
J gene: TRBJ1-1; clone size: -; V gene: TRBV2; D gene: TRBD1; CDR3 DNA: TGTGCCAGCGCCGTCAGAGGGACAGGGGGCACTGAAGCTTTCTTT; CDR3 protein: CASAVRGTGGTEAFF
J gene: TRBJ2-3; clone size: -; V gene: TRBV5-4; D gene: TRBD2; CDR3 DNA: TGTGCCAGCAGCGGCTTAAGCGGGAGTGGGGCAGATACGCAGTATTTT; CDR3 protein: CASSGLSGSGADTQYF
J gene: TRBJ1-2; clone size: -; V gene: TRBV9; D gene: TRBD1; CDR3 DNA: TGTGCCAGCAGCAGACAAACAGGGGACCCGTATGGCTACACCTTC; CDR3 protein: CASSRQTGDPYGYTF
J gene: TRBJ2-7; clone size: -; V gene: TRBV11-3; D gene: -; CDR3 DNA: TGTGCCAGCAGCGACGGAGGGCCTGGCGAGCAGTACTTC; CDR3 protein: CASSDGGPGEQYF
J gene: TRBJ2-3; clone size: -; V gene: TRBV27; D gene: -; CDR3 DNA: TGTGCCAGCAGTTGGCTAGGTAGCACAGATACGCAGTATTTT; CDR3 protein: CASSWLGSTDTQYF
J gene: TRBJ1-2; clone size: -; V gene: TRBV9; D gene: TRBD1; CDR3 DNA: TGTGCCAGCAGACAGGGGGCGGATGGCTACACCTTC; CDR3 protein: CASRQGADGYTF
J gene: TRBJ2-2; clone size: -; V gene: TRBV9; D gene: TRBD1; CDR3 DNA: TGTGCCAGCAGCGTAGGGACAGGGGGCACCGGGGAGCTGTTTTTT; CDR3 protein: CASSVGTGGTGELFF
J gene: TRBJ2-4; clone size: -; V gene: TRBV4-1; D gene: -; CDR3 DNA: TGCGCCAGCAGCCAAGGCAGGGGTGGAATAGCCAAAAACATTCAGTACTTC; CDR3 protein: CASSQGRGGIAKNIQYF
J gene: TRBJ2-3; clone size: -; V gene: TRBV2; D gene: TRBD1; CDR3 DNA: TGTGCCAGCAGCAAGGACAGGACTAGCACAGATACGCAGTATTTT; CDR3 protein: CASSKDRTSTDTQYF
J gene: TRBJ1-1; clone size: few; V gene: TRBV6-5; D gene: TRBD1; CDR3 DNA: TGTGCCAGCAGTTACGAGTACAGGGGAAGAGCTTTCTTT; CDR3 protein: CASSYEYRGRAFF
J gene: TRBJ2-3; clone size: -; V gene: TRBV19; D gene: -; CDR3 DNA: TGTGCCAGTGGTTTGTCAGCGGTTCTTAGCACAGATACGCAGTATTTT; CDR3 protein: CASGLSAVLSTDTQYF
J gene: TRBJ2-7; clone size: -; V gene: TRBV6-1; D gene: -; CDR3 DNA: TGTGCCAGCAGTGAGGAGAGACGGATTACCTCCTACGAGCAGTACTTC; CDR3 protein: CASSEERRITSYEQYF
J gene: TRBJ2-3; clone size: -; V gene: TRBV29-1; D gene: TRBD2; CDR3 DNA: TGCAGCGTTGATAAGTATAGCGGGAGCACAGATACGCAGTATTTT; CDR3 protein: CSVDKYSGSTDTQYF
J gene: TRBJ2-3; clone size: -; V gene: TRBV2; D gene: -; CDR3 DNA: TGTGCCAGCAGTGCCGCGCGGGGTAAAGATACGCAGTATTTT; CDR3 protein: CASSAARGKDTQYF